This T cell receptor (beta chain) was found in a study of cytomegalovirus exposure and HLA in healthy donors. Notes on the study in general: TCR sequences were mostly rare, though some public TCRs occurred in many donors.

The PCR was carried out with 60 Vbeta primers and 13 Jbeta primers. Repertoires were generated with immunoSEQ multiplex PCR, while TCRdb's copy carries only in-frame clones and drops some. The sample has 100,000 to 150,000 clones; 65% to 85% are singletons. About this clone: Its antigen is still unknown.

V lost 5 bases, J lost 4 bases, and 14 bases lay in between. This CDR3 is built from 14 residues. Germline V gives CDR1 SGHVS, CDR2 FQNEAQ. The sequenced sample consisted of PBMCs. The TCR was taken from a man in his fifties in good health and CMV-seropositive. The chain recombines TRBV7-8 with TRBJ1-1, with a tentative D call TRBD1 (5 bases). The CDR3 spells CASSPTGGSTEAFF. The DNA for the CDR3 is TGTGCCAGCAGCCCCACCGGGGGGTCCACTGAAGCTTTCTTT.